This TCR beta chain is drawn from a study of cytomegalovirus exposure and HLA in healthy donors (dated 2017 in TCRdb). Background on the whole study: An earlier analysis of about 560 of the donors reported about 300 Gb of sequence data and around 110 million unique TCR beta sequences obtained from 150 million to 200 million T cells. The number of donors typed differed by locus, with 629-630 for A, B, C, DRB1 and DQB1, about 500 for DQA1, over 600 for DPA1, and some 450 for DPB1. HLA typing included class I and class II loci at four-digit resolution. Of the roughly 400 genotyped donors, roughly 80% fell in the genetic ancestry cluster associated with self-reported Caucasian donors. In the later analysis, no new phenotypic data were used to find candidate immune exposures; instead, reliance was placed on TCR beta sequences and their occurrence across donors. The study combined high-throughput TCR immunosequencing, statistical association of individual TCRs with disease status, and machine learning to predict cytomegalovirus infection status. Roughly 5 DR-DQ haplotypes were handled as single units for association and clustering because linkage in the cohort was strong. Donor age, sex, ethnicity and CMV serostatus were compiled alongside the repertoire data. In a later analysis, previously published TCR beta repertoires from about 640 donors were re-analyzed and high-resolution HLA genotyping was added so that TCR occurrence patterns could be studied. The study used immunosequencing to profile the T cell repertoires of 670 or so subjects and linked those repertoires to cytomegalovirus serostatus. To decide whether each TCR beta V gene segment behaved as functional or pseudogenic, an earlier analysis of approximately 620 of the donors relied on high-throughput TCR beta sequencing. In addition to the first cohort of around 670 subjects, a separate validation cohort of over 90 different subjects was used. An early release covering 500 to 750 HLA-typed donors comprised about 300 gigabases of sequencing data and around 85 million unique TCR sequences. In a later genetic analysis, genome-wide SNP genotypes for about three fifths of the roughly 670 donors were used, and that subset was treated as a discovery cohort. The study was designed to test whether signatures of past pathogen exposure could be identified by cataloging public T cell receptors. Every discovery cohort repertoire had been produced on one sequencing platform. Across approximately 420 genotyped donors of the cohort, an average of about 250,000 unique TCR beta nucleotide sequences per donor were sequenced, and 15% to 20% of those sequences were non-productive. Broader findings and caveats from the paper: Because counts were too low, about 18 rarely observed V segments, including chromosome 9 orphons, were left out of the earlier analysis of a few hundred of the donors. The 87-base-pair reads could not distinguish some IMGT-functional V segments, including TRBV6-2 and TRBV6-3, so those segments were excluded. In a later analysis, HLA-associated TCR beta chains showed more clonal expansion and lower generation probabilities than non-associated chains that were equally common. An earlier analysis of approximately 540 of the donors showed that most TCR beta V segments appeared in productive rearrangements either about 87% or about 30% of the time, which broadly matched IMGT annotations. Presence/absence analyses assumed roughly uniform sequencing depth across donors, an assumption that may not hold. A later analysis found that TCR association rates varied across HLA loci, with DRB1 alleles showing the most associated TCRs and HLA-C alleles the fewest. In a later analysis, about 17,000 TCR beta sequences were associated with specific HLA alleles at a false discovery rate of 0.05. A further reported finding was that TCR beta sequences accurately predicted the HLA-A and HLA-B alleles for most subjects in the first cohort. The authors suggested that the approach could potentially be generalized to other disease states and immunological phenotypes. The cohort was sequenced for TCR beta chains only, and without alpha or paired-chain data the features that could be detected were limited. Strong co-occurrence of HLA alleles, especially DR and DQ, made assigning TCR associations to individual alleles difficult. Because some donors lacked HLA typing at each locus, the association tests relied only on the typed subset. A cluster of highly shared sequence variants was judged likely to be a technical artifact of the sequencing pipeline. Most TCR sequences were seen in very few donors, while some public TCRs were found in many individuals. Linkage disequilibrium might explain the correlated functional status among segregating V segments, but an unknown experimental factor could not be ruled out. In vitro tests confirmed that a few of the cytomegalovirus-associated TCR beta chains recognize cytomegalovirus antigens. The classifier was reported to diagnose cytomegalovirus status with high specificity and sensitivity in both the original and validation cohorts. V-gene and J-gene trimming of TCR beta chains was associated with a missense DCLRE1C variant in a later genetic analysis, and the association was replicated in an independent cohort. Most CMV-associated TCR beta chains appeared to be HLA-restricted in a later analysis, and the HLA associations seemed to be driven largely by CMV exposure. According to a later analysis, parvovirus B19, influenza, CMV and Epstein-Barr virus appeared linked to several top co-occurrence clusters. The only immune exposure information available for the cohort was CMV serostatus. A later genetic analysis reported fewer N-insertions in productive TCRs among donors in an Asian-associated ancestry cluster than the roughly 640-donor mean. In the study, approximately 160 TCR beta chains were listed as associated with cytomegalovirus.

To note about this clone: Its antigen is still unknown. No much larger clone exists at a distance of one base, and base qualities are not known.

The library was produced with the immunoSEQ multiplex PCR assay. For the multiplex PCR, a mixture combining 60 forward primers for TCR Vbeta segments and 13 reverse primers for TCR Jbeta segments was used. A multiplex PCR assay on genomic DNA amplified the CDR3 region of rearranged TCR beta genes. The amplified TCR beta libraries were sequenced on the Illumina HiSeq System as 87-base-pair reads. The original pipeline was this. In a later analysis, some 80 million unique TCR beta chains were counted across the roughly 670 repertoires, and roughly 9.9 million of these chains were shared by at least two donors. A nearest-neighbor algorithm error-corrected the raw reads and collapsed the reads into unique sequences, merging closely related sequences to remove PCR and sequencing errors. CDR3 sequences were aligned to IMGT reference sequences to assign V, D and J gene segments. Each retained sequence needed at least a six-nucleotide match to both a V gene segment and a J gene segment. Rearrangements were classified as productive when the CDR3 lacked stop codons and remained in frame with V and J, and all other rearrangements were classified as non-productive. CDR3 was defined according to IMGT convention as the region running from the second conserved V-encoded cysteine to the conserved J-encoded phenylalanine. In an earlier analysis of approximately 590 of the donors, sequences lacking an unambiguous match to a single V gene segment were excluded. An earlier analysis of a few hundred of the donors called V segments functional above 56.7% productive rearrangements and segregating when the between-donor standard deviation exceeded 5%. A statistical classification framework was developed to diagnose cytomegalovirus status using the catalog of TCR beta chain sequences. V and J gene assignment, in a later analysis, came from comparing TCR nucleotide sequences with IMGT/GENE-DB human TR gene sequences. Using the TCRdist pipeline, a later analysis assigned CDR3 sequences along with most-parsimonious VDJ recombination scenarios. In a later analysis, each TCR beta chain was defined by its CDR3 amino acid sequence together with its V-gene family, and reads lacking a unique V-gene family were excluded. As a way to deal with suspected cross-contamination and a sequencing artifact, a later analysis dropped hundreds of nucleotide sequences that were highly shared and had low generation probability. In a later analysis, a clonal expansion index was calculated for each public chain from normalized within-repertoire ranks of inferred template counts. In a later analysis, generation probabilities were computed using a VDJ recombination model fitted to out-of-frame rearrangements, and the results were checked against IGoR. In a later analysis, hypergeometric tests were used to score TCR-TCR, TCR-HLA and TCR-CMV co-occurrence, with a repertoire-size bias correction applied to TCR pairs. In a later analysis, false discovery rates were estimated by permuting HLA or CMV assignments 20 times. A later analysis grouped co-occurring TCRs with DBSCAN, adding TCRdist sequence similarity when clustering within HLA-allele-positive subsets. For co-occurrence clustering, repertoires with fewer than 30,000 or more than 120,000 public chains were excluded, along with about five repertoires with anomalous nucleotide sharing. As stored in TCRdb, this immuneACCESS dataset retains in-frame rearrangements with V and J assigned. A fraction of the clones does not appear; measured against another copy, unresolved V genes explain less than half of the discrepancy, and the remainder lacks a known reason. V, J and clone size are those of that table, while D and trimming were read from the DNA. A total of fewer than 65,000 clones appear in this sample, around 73% of them only once. The ten largest clones represent roughly 5.3% of the sample.

Deletion took 3 bases off V and 0 bases off J, with a span of 8 bases between the germline ends. The CDR3 goes from the cysteine to the phenylalanine over 14 residues. Only the CDR3 portion is preserved as DNA: 42 bases, with reading frame beginning at the first base. CDR1 and CDR2, per the germline V gene, are SNHLY and FYNNEI. The cohort comprised fewer than 750 healthy bone marrow donors. All cohort members were sampled while nominally healthy, although unrecorded immune exposures were likely present. The donor tested CMV seronegative and was one of the 352 seronegative cohort members. A peripheral blood sample was provided by each donor, and peripheral blood mononuclear cells were used for TCR beta sequencing. The Qiagen DNeasy Blood Extraction Kit was used to extract genomic DNA from the blood cell samples.

The sample taken for sequencing was PBMCs. The chain was built from TRBV2 and TRBJ1-1; TRBD1 might be the D gene, on 5 matching bases. The TCR sequence derives from a man aged 45 to 65 in good health and CMV-seronegative. The sequence in DNA is TGTGCCAGCAGTGAGAACAGGATGAACACTGAAGCTTTCTTT. Its protein reads: CASSENRMNTEAFF.